In its sample, the clone carrying this T cell receptor (beta chain) was seen a few times. The sample is drawn from a study of blood T cell repertoires in COVID-19. Study details: Sites in the United States, Italy and Spain provided acute and convalescent COVID-19 samples. Sample material is recorded as cDNA or gDNA derived from T cells, B-cell-depleted T cells, or PBMCs.

Original handling: How many nucleated cells were present was estimated from reference gene primer amplification. Sequencing used immunoSEQ multiplex PCR; TCRdb keeps in-frame clones, though not all of them. That table supplies the V and J calls and clone size; D and trimming were determined from the DNA. The data show about 50,000 clones, with roughly 85% seen just once and 15% to 18% held by the top ten. Germline lookup yields CDR1 SGHTA and CDR2 FQGNSA. There are 14 residues in the CDR3. J lost 8 bases, V lost 3 bases, and 7 bases had no gene match. The V and J genes are TRBV7-2 and TRBJ1-3; 7 bases match TRBD1. The receptor was derived from a human donor in a cohort sampled during active COVID-19. The donor label of this sample is uncertain. The sequenced sample consisted of peripheral blood. The CDR3 sequence: CASSFGTAKDTIYF. As DNA, the CDR3 is TGTGCCAGCAGCTTTGGGACAGCGAAAGACACCATATATTTT.